The rows below give T cell receptor beta chains drawn from one sample of a study of blood T cell repertoires in COVID-19. The assay was immunoSEQ multiplex PCR, and TCRdb's table has in-frame clones only and misses some. The table records about 270,000 clones, more than 90% of them present only once. Sequencing was done on a sample of peripheral blood. All receptors come from a person between 18 and 30 years old with COVID-19, enrolled during active disease. CDR3s include the opening cysteine and the closing phenylalanine or tryptophan. Each record gives: clone size, D gene, J gene, V gene, CDR3 DNA, CDR3 protein. The D gene is left open where the match is weak. Some rows mark clone size as missing; the rest say once, few, many or name a class of expanded clone.

>-|-|TRBJ2-7|TRBV15
TGTGCCACCAGCAGAGCCCGGACTCAGTACTACGAGCAGTACTTC
CATSRARTQYYEQYF
>-|-|TRBJ2-2|TRBV5-1
TGCGCCAGCAGCATGACAGGGAACACCGGGGAGCTGTTTTTT
CASSMTGNTGELFF
>-|-|TRBJ1-1|TRBV21-1
TGTGCCAGCAGCAAAGCGCTCGGACAGGGCATGAACACTGAAGCTTTCTTT
CASSKALGQGMNTEAFF
>-|-|TRBJ2-7|TRBV4-1
TGCGCCAGCAGCCAGAGACAGACCGGCTCCTACGAGCAGTACTTC
CASSQRQTGSYEQYF
>-|TRBD2|TRBJ2-2|TRBV7-7
TGTGCTAGCAGCTTAGGCCTCGCACTAGCGGATTTACGGGCCGGGGAGCTGTTTTTT
CASSLGLALADLRAGELFF
>-|TRBD2|TRBJ2-1|TRBV5-1
TGCGCCAGCAGCTCGAGGACTAGCGGCGGAGGGGGGCAGTTCTTC
CASSSRTSGGGGQFF
>-|-|TRBJ2-7|TRBV9
TGTGCCAGCAGCGTAGGTGGGAACTGGGGCGACGAGCAGTACTTC
CASSVGGNWGDEQYF
>-|TRBD1|TRBJ2-7|TRBV24-1
TGTGCCACCAGTGATTTTGGACAGGCCATGCAGTACTTC
CATSDFGQAMQYF
>few|-|TRBJ2-7|TRBV4-1
TGCGCCAGCAGCCACTCATACGGTATTTCCTACGAGCAGTACTTC
CASSHSYGISYEQYF
>-|TRBD2|TRBJ2-1|TRBV7-9
TGTGCCAGCAGCCCTATTAGACTAGCGGGTGACAATGAGCAGTTCTTC
CASSPIRLAGDNEQFF
>once|TRBD2|TRBJ2-3|TRBV5-8
TGTGCCAGCAGCTTGAAGGGAGGGAGCACAGATACGCAGTATTTT
CASSLKGGSTDTQYF
>-|-|TRBJ1-1|TRBV5-6
TGTGCCAGCAGCTGGGCAGTGAACACTGAAGCTTTCTTT
CASSWAVNTEAFF
>-|-|TRBJ2-5|TRBV7-2
TGTGCCAGCAGCTCTTTGGGCACGAAAGAGACCCAGTACTTC
CASSSLGTKETQYF
>-|-|TRBJ1-4|TRBV27
TGTGCCAGCAGTTCCGTCGCGGGCGCCGGTAATGAAAAACTGTTTTTT
CASSSVAGAGNEKLFF
>-|TRBD2|TRBJ2-1|TRBV24-1
TGTGCCACCAGTGACCTGGGACTACTCGATGAGCAGTTCTTC
CATSDLGLLDEQFF
>-|TRBD2|TRBJ2-1|TRBV3-1/TRBV3-2
TGTGCCAGCAGCCAAGACCCAAGCGGGAGGAACAATGAGCAGTTCTTC
CASSQDPSGRNNEQFF
>-|TRBD2|TRBJ2-1|TRBV15
TGTGCCACCAGCAGAGAATTGGCGGGAGGGACAATGCGGCAGTTCTTC
CATSRELAGGTMRQFF
>-|-|TRBJ2-4|TRBV9
TGTGCCAGCAGCGTAGCTGTGGGCGAAAACATTCAGTACTTC
CASSVAVGENIQYF
>-|TRBD1|TRBJ2-7|TRBV25-1
TGTGCCAGCAGCGGACAGGGGGCGCGCGAGCAGTACTTC
CASSGQGAREQYF
>-|TRBD1|TRBJ2-2|TRBV7-7
TGTGCCAGCAGCCCGATAACAGGGGGAGATACGAACACCGGGGAGCTGTTTTTT
CASSPITGGDTNTGELFF
>-|-|TRBJ1-5|TRBV6-5
TGTGCCAGCAGGCCCGGGGGTGATCAGCCCCAGCATTTT
CASRPGGDQPQHF
>-|TRBD2|TRBJ2-5|TRBV6-6
TGTGCCAGCATTAAGACTAGCGTTGAGACCCAGTACTTC
CASIKTSVETQYF
>-|TRBD2|TRBJ2-7|TRBV10-3
TGTGCCATCAGTGGGACTAGCGGGAGGAGCTCCTACGAGCAGTACTTC
CAISGTSGRSSYEQYF
>-|-|TRBJ1-1|TRBV9
TGTGCCAGCAGCGTAGAGAGTGTCCAGGGCCCTAACACTGAAGCTTTCTTT
CASSVESVQGPNTEAFF
>few|-|TRBJ2-2|TRBV27
TGTGCCAGCAGTTCTCCGGGACATCCCACCGGGGAGCTGTTTTTT
CASSSPGHPTGELFF
>-|TRBD1|TRBJ2-5|TRBV13
TGTGCCAGCAGCTTAGGCAATGTGGGACAGGGCCTTCAAGAGACCCAGTACTTC
CASSLGNVGQGLQETQYF
>-|-|TRBJ2-7|TRBV4-2
TGTGCCAGCAGCCAAGAGGCTTCCTACGAGCAGTACTTC
CASSQEASYEQYF
>-|TRBD1|TRBJ2-5|TRBV5-1
TGCGCCAGCAGCTTGGGACAGGGGTTTCAAGAGACCCAGTACTTC
CASSLGQGFQETQYF
>-|TRBD1|TRBJ2-7|TRBV28
TGTGCCAGCAGCTCCTTTGCCCGGACAGGGAACTCCTACGAGCAGTACTTC
CASSSFARTGNSYEQYF